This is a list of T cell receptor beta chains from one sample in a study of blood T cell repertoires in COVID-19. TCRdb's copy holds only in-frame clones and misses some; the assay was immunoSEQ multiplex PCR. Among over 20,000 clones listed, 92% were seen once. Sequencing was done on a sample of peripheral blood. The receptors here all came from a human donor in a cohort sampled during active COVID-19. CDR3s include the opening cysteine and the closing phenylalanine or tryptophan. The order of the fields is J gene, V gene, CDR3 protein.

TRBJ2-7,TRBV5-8,CASSFDRDYEQYF
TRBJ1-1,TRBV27,CASKSNAAHEAFF
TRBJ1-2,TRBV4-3,CASSSTTGGGYTF
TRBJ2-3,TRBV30,CAWSRFTSGRADTQYF
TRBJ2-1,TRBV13,CASSRGGGPYNEQFF
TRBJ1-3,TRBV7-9,CASSLIPGSGNTIYF